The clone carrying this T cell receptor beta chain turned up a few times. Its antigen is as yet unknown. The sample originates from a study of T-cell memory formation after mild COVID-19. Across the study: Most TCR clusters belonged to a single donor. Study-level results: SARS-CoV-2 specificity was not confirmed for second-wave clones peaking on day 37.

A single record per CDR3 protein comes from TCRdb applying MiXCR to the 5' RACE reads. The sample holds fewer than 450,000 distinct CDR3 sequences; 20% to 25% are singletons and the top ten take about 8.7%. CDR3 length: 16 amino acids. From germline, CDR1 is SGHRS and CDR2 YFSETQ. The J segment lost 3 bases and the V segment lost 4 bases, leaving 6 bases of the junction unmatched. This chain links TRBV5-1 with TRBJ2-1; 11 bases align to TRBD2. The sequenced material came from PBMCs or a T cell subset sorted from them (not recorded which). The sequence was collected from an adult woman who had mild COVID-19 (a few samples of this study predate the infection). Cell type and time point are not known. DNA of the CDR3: TGCGCCAGCAGCCGGACGACTAGCGGGGTCTACAATGAGCAGTTCTTC. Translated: CASSRTTSGVYNEQFF.